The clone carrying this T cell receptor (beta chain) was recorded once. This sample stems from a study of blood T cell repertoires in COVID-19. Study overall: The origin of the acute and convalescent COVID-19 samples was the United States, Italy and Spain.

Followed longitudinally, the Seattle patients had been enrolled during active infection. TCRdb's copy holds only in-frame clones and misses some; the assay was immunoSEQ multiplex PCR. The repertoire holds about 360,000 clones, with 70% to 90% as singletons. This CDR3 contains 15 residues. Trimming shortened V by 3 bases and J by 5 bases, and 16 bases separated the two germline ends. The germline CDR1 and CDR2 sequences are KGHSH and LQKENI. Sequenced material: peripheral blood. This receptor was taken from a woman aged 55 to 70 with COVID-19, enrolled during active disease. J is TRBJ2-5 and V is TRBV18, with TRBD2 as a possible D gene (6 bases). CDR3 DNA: TGTGCCAGCTCACCGGGACTGGGACTTGGTGAGACCCAGTACTTC. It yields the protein CASSPGLGLGETQYF.